This T cell receptor beta chain was sequenced for a study of cytomegalovirus exposure and HLA in healthy donors. Study results and limitations: There were under 200 TCR beta chains listed as cytomegalovirus-associated. Generally TCR sequences proved uncommon, though certain public TCRs appeared in numerous donors. Through in vitro validation, three CMV-associated chains were shown to be specific for CMV antigens.

Germline loops: CDR1 SGHAT, CDR2 FQNNGV. Trimming left V 3 bases short and J 6 bases short, with 12 bases between. CDR3 size: 14 residues. As regards this clone: No antigen is known for it.

Repertoires were generated with immunoSEQ multiplex PCR, while TCRdb's copy carries only in-frame clones and drops some. The sample consists of more than 150,000 clones, about 80% of them appearing once. This sequence was found in a woman aged 18-29 years in good health and CMV-seropositive. Sequencing was done on a sample of PBMCs. This sequence joins TRBV11-2 and TRBJ2-1, with D perhaps matching TRBD1 (7 bases). This CDR3 reads CASSFAGGRNEQFF. The CDR3 bases are TGTGCCAGCAGCTTTGCAGGGGGGCGCAATGAGCAGTTCTTC. The whole variable domain, filled in from reference TRBV11-2 and TRBJ2-1, reads EAGVAQSPRYKIIEKRQSVAFWCNPISGHATLYWYQQILGQGPKLLIQFQNNGVVDDSQLPKDRFSAERLKGVDSTLKIQPAKLEDSAVYLCASSFAGGRNEQFFGPGTRLTVL.